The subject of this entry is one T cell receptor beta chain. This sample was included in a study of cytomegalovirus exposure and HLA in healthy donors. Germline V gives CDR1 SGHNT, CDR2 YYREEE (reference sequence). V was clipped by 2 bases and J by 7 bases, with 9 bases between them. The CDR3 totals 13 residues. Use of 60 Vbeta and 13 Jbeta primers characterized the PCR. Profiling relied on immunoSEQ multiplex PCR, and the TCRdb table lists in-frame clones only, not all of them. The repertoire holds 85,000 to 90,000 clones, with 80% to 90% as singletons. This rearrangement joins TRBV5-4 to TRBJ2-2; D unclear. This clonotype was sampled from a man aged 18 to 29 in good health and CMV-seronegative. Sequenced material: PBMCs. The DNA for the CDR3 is TGTGCCAGCAGCTTACGTGCCAGCGGGGAGCTGTTTTTT. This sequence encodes CASSLRASGELFF.